This T cell receptor beta chain was recovered during a study of blood T cell repertoires in COVID-19. Some clones are missing from TCRdb's copy, which holds only in-frame ones; the method was immunoSEQ multiplex PCR. The data hold about 200,000 clones, with roughly 85% observed a single time. The V and J ends lost 6 bases and 4 bases respectively, with 19 bases between them. This CDR3 is built from 14 residues. From germline, CDR1 is GTSNPN and CDR2 SVGIG (reference sequence). This chain uses TRBV30 with TRBJ2-7, with D possibly TRBD1 on 6 matching bases. The source of this sequence is a woman aged 40 to 50 with active or convalescent COVID-19. Sequenced sample: peripheral blood. The CDR3 nucleotides read TGTGCCTGCCTCTCCTCCCAGGGGTCGTACGAGCAGTACTTC. This encodes CACLSSQGSYEQYF.